This record looks at one TCR beta chain sequence and its context. The CDR3 length is 15 residues. CDR1 is MNHNS and CDR2 is SASEGT in the germline V gene. Deletions cut 2 bases from V and 4 bases from J, with 14 bases between. The source of the sample is a study of blood T cell repertoires in COVID-19. Study overall: COVID-19 samples from acute and convalescent phases originated in the United States, Italy and Spain. T cells, B-cell-depleted T cells, or PBMCs provided the cDNA or gDNA that served as material.

Per the original data handling: The authors estimated nucleated cell counts from reference gene primer amplification. Sequencing used immunoSEQ multiplex PCR; TCRdb keeps in-frame clones, though not all of them. That table furnishes V, J and clone size, whereas the DNA furnished D and trimming. The sample carries some 130,000 clones, approximately 82% recorded once. The material sequenced was peripheral blood. This chain joins TRBV6-1 and TRBJ1-2; D ambiguous. The TCR was taken from a man in his fifties or sixties who had recovered from COVID-19. This chain's CDR3 is CASSERGVKVYGYTF. CDR3 coding DNA: TGTGCCAGCAGTGAACGCGGGGTCAAGGTCTATGGCTACACCTTC.